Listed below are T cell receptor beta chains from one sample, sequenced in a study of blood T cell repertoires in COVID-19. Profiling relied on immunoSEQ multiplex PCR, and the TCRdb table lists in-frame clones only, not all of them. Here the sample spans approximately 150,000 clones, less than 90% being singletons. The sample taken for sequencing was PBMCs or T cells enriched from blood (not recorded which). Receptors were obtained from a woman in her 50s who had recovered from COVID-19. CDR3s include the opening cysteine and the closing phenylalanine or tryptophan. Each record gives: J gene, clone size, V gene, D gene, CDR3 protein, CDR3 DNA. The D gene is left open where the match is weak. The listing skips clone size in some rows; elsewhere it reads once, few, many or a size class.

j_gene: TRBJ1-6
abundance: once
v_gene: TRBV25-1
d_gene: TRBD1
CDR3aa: CASRAMTGSNSPLHF
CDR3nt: TGTGCCAGCAGAGCTATGACAGGGAGTAATTCACCCCTCCACTTT

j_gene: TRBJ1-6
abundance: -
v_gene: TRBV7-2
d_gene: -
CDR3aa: CASSPVENSPLHF
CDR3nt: TGTGCCAGCAGCCCTGTAGAAAATTCACCCCTCCACTTT

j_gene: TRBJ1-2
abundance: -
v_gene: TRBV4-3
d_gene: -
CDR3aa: CASSQDLVQSYGYTF
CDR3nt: TGCGCCAGCAGCCAAGATCTAGTTCAATCCTATGGCTACACCTTC

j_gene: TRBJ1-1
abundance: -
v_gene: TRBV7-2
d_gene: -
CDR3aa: CASNRALGTEAFF
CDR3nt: TGTGCCTCCAACAGGGCGCTCGGGACTGAAGCTTTCTTT

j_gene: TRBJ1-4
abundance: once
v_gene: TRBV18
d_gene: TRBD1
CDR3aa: CASSPGQRNEKLFF
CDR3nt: TGTGCCAGCTCCCCGGGACAGCGTAATGAAAAACTGTTTTTT

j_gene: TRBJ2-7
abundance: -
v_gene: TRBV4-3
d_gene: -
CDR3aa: CASSQGWSEQYF
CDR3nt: TGCGCCAGCAGCCAAGGATGGAGCGAGCAGTACTTC

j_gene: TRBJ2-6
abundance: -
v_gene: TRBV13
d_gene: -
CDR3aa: CASSLVRSRAGANVLTF
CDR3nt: TGTGCCAGCAGCTTAGTTCGCAGCCGGGCTGGGGCCAACGTCCTGACTTTC

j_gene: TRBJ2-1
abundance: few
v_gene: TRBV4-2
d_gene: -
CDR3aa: CASSAGSSYNEQFF
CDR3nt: TGTGCCAGCAGCGCTGGTAGCTCCTACAATGAGCAGTTCTTC

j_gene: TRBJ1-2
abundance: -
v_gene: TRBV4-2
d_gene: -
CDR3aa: CASSQVLEGWGNF
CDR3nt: TGTGCCAGCAGCCAAGTTTTGGAAGGGTGGGGCAACTTC

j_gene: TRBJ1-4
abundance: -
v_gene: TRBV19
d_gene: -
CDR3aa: CASKYRERSEKLFF
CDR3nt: TGTGCCAGTAAGTACAGGGAAAGGAGTGAAAAACTGTTTTTT

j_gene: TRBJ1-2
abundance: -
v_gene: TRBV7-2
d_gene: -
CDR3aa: CASSLESSHYGYTF
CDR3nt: TGTGCCAGCAGCTTAGAGAGCTCCCACTATGGCTACACCTTC

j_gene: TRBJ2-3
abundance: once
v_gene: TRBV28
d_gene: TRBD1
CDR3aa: CASSSPGAGGRDTQYF
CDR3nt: TGTGCCAGCAGTTCCCCTGGGGCAGGGGGCCGGGATACGCAGTATTTT

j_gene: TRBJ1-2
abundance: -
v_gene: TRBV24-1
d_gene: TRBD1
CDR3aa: CATSDRTGVYGYTF
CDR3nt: TGTGCCACCAGTGACCGTACAGGGGTCTATGGCTACACCTTC

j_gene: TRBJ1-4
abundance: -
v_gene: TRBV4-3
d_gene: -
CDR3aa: CASSQGWGLNEKLFF
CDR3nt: TGCGCCAGCAGCCAAGGTTGGGGCCTAAATGAAAAACTGTTTTTT

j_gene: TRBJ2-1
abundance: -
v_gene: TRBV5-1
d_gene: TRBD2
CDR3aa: CASSLSGSITYNEQFF
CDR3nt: TGCGCCAGCAGCTTGAGCGGGAGTATAACCTACAATGAGCAGTTCTTC

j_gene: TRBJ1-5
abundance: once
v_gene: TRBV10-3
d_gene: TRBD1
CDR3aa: CAISDSDRGAHQPQHF
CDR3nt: TGTGCCATCAGTGACTCTGACAGGGGCGCCCATCAGCCCCAGCATTTT

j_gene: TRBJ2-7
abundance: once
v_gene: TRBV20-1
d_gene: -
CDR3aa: CSASGLYEQYF
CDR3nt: TGCAGTGCTTCTGGACTCTACGAGCAGTACTTC

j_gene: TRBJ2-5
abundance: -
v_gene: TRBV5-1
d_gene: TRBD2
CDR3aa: CASSLMTSGKTQYF
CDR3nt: TGCGCCAGCAGCCTCATGACTAGCGGGAAGACCCAGTACTTC

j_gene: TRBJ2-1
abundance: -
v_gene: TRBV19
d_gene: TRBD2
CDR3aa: CASSGQTSGNEQFF
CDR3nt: TGTGCCAGTAGTGGACAAACTAGCGGTAATGAGCAGTTCTTC

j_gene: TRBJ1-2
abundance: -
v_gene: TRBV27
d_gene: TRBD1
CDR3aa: CASSSNRGGYTF
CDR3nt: TGTGCCAGCAGTTCCAACAGGGGTGGCTACACCTTC

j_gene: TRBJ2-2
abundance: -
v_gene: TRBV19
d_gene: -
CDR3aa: CASSIDAGLTGELFF
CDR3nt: TGTGCCAGTAGTATAGATGCCGGACTGACCGGGGAGCTGTTTTTT

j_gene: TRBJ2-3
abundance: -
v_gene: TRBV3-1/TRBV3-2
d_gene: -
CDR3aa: CASRPRGGQDTQYF
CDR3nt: TGTGCCAGCAGACCGAGGGGGGGCCAAGATACGCAGTATTTT

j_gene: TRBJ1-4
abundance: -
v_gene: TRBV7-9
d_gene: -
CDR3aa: CASTLGGTPNEKLFF
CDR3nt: TGTGCCAGCACATTGGGGGGGACACCTAATGAAAAACTGTTTTTT

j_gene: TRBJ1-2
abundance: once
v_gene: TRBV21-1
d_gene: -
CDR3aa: CASSRDRRYGYTF
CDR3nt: TGTGCCAGCAGCAGAGACAGACGCTATGGCTACACCTTC

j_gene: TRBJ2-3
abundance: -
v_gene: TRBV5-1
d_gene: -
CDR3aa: CASSLDGTDTQYF
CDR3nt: TGCGCCAGCAGCTTGGACGGGACAGATACGCAGTATTTT

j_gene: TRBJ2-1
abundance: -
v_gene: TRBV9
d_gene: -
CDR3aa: CASSVAQGWSNEQFF
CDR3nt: TGTGCCAGCAGCGTAGCGCAGGGTTGGAGCAATGAGCAGTTCTTC

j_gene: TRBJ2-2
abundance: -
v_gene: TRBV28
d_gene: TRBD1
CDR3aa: CASGSNRGLTGELFF
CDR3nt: TGTGCCAGCGGTTCCAACAGGGGGCTGACCGGGGAGCTGTTTTTT

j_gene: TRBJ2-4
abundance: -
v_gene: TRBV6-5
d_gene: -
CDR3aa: CAAGSGLAKNIQYF
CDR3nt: TGTGCCGCCGGATCCGGACTAGCCAAAAACATTCAGTACTTC

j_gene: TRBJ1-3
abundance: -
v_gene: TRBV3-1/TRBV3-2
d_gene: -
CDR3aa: CASIAPGNTIYF
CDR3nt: TGTGCCAGCATAGCACCCGGAAACACCATATATTTT

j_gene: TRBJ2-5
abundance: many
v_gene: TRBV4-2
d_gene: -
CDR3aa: CASSQDSARREETQYF
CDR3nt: TGTGCCAGCAGCCAAGACTCCGCGCGAAGGGAGGAGACCCAGTACTTC

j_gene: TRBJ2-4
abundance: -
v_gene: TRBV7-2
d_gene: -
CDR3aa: CASSLDYSVAKNIQYF
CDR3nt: TGTGCCAGCAGCTTAGATTACTCGGTCGCCAAAAACATTCAGTACTTC

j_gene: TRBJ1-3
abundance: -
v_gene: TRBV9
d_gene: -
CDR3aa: CASSERVGNTIYF
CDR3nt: TGTGCCAGCAGCGAGAGGGTTGGAAACACCATATATTTT

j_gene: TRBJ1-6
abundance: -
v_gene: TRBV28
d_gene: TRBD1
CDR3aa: CASSGSEGQGNSPLHF
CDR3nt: TGTGCCAGCAGTGGATCGGAAGGACAGGGCAATTCACCCCTCCACTTT

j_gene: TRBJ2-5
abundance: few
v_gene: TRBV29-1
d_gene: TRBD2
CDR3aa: CSVQASGIGGTQYF
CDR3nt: TGCAGCGTCCAAGCTAGCGGGATCGGGGGGACCCAGTACTTC

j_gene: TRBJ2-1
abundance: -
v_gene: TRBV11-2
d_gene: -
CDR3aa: CASTQARGRGNEQFF
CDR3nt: TGTGCCAGCACCCAGGCCCGGGGGCGGGGGAATGAGCAGTTCTTC

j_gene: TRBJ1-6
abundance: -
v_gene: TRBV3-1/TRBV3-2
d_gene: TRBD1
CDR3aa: CASSQDVKRRGAGGCSPLHF
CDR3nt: TGTGCCAGCAGCCAAGATGTTAAACGCCGGGGCGCAGGGGGTTGTTCACCCCTCCACTTT

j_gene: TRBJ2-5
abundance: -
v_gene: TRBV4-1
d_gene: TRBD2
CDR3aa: CASSQGLALKGGETQYF
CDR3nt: TGCGCCAGCAGCCAGGGACTAGCGCTAAAAGGTGGAGAGACCCAGTACTTC

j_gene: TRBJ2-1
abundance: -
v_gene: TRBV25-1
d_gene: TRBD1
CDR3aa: CATSGTGDTYNEQFF
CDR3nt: TGTGCCACCTCCGGGACAGGGGATACCTACAATGAGCAGTTCTTC

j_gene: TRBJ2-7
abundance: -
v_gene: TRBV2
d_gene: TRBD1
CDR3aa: CASREPGTGGSEQYF
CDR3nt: TGTGCCAGCAGAGAGCCCGGGACAGGGGGTTCCGAGCAGTACTTC

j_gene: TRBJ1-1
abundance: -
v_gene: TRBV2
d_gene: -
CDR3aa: CASKSQLNTEAFF
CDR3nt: TGTGCCAGCAAGTCACAGCTGAACACTGAAGCTTTCTTT

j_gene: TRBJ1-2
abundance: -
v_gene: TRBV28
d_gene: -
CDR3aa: CASSYYQGRGGYGYTF
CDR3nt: TGTGCCAGCAGTTATTACCAGGGGAGGGGAGGCTATGGCTACACCTTC

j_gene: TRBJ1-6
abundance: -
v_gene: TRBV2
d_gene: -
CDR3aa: CASIDPIRGMNSPLHF
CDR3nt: TGTGCCAGCATTGACCCTATTAGGGGCATGAATTCACCCCTCCACTTT

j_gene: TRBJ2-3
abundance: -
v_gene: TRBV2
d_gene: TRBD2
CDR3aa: CASSAGTSGWGNTQYF
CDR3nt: TGTGCCAGCAGCGCCGGGACTAGCGGGTGGGGGAATACGCAGTATTTT

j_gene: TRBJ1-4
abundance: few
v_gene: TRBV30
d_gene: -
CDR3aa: CALRRGYGTNEKLFF
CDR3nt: TGTGCCCTGAGGAGGGGATACGGAACTAATGAAAAACTGTTTTTT

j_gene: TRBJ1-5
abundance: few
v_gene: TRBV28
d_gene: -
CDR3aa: CASSLTGQPQHF
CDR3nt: TGTGCCAGCAGTTTAACAGGGCAGCCCCAGCATTTT

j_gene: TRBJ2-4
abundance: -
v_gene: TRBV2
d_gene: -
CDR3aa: CASRAQTAKNIQYF
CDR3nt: TGTGCCAGCAGGGCACAGACAGCCAAAAACATTCAGTACTTC

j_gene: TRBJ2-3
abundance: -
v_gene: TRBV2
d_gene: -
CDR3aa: CASSGEGRGSTDTQYF
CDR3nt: TGTGCCAGCAGTGGAGAAGGCCGGGGTAGCACAGATACGCAGTATTTT